The 32 T cell receptor beta chains reported below all come from one sample, sequenced in a study of human T cells and chemical hapten exposure. The time point is: pre-sensitization, week 0. Regarding treatment: therapeutic diphenylcyclopropenone sensitization with weekly scalp DPC. TCRdb reanalysed the RACE reads using MiXCR and keeps one entry per CDR3 protein. Of 300,000 to 450,000 distinct CDR3 sequences listed, more than 4.5% are singletons. Specimen: whole blood, collected in connection with sensitization to the hapten diphenylcyclopropenone (DPC). These TCRs come from a woman aged 45 to 65 with alopecia areata. Some clones in this sample may be carry-over from other donors' samples.

Ten or more counts support this clonotype. The genes are TRBV20-1 and TRBJ1-2; possibly TRBD1 for D (5 bases). The CDR3 is 13 amino acids. Germline CDR1 and CDR2: DFQATT and SNEGSKA (reference sequence). Trimming stripped 0 bases from V and 4 bases from J, with 9 bases between. CDR3 nucleotides: TGCAGTGCTAGAGATTATCAGGGCTATGGCTACACCTTC. Translated: CSARDYQGYGYTF.

This clonotype was seen a handful of times. V is TRBV12-3 or TRBV12-4 and J is TRBJ1-1, with TRBD1 identical over 9 bases. V dropped 5 bases and J dropped 8; count of bases not matched to a gene: 9. The CDR3 sequence is 14 residues long. The DNA of the CDR3 is TGTGCCAGCAGTACCTCGTTTGGGACAGGGGAAGCTTTCTTT. Translated: CASSTSFGTGEAFF.

This clonotype has a handful of counts. The rearrangement uses TRBV29-1 and TRBJ2-1, with unresolved D. CDR1 is SQVTM, CDR2 ANQGSEA, per germline. The CDR3 contains 15 residues. Trimming took off 3 bases at V and 0 bases at J, with 12 bases between the two ends. This chain's CDR3 is CSVDLARSSYNEQFF. DNA for the CDR3: TGCAGCGTTGACCTCGCCAGGTCCTCCTACAATGAGCAGTTCTTC.

This clonotype was counted many times. The V call is TRBV12-3 or TRBV12-4, the J call TRBJ1-1; 7 bases match TRBD1. Losses at the gene ends were 7 bases for V and 5 bases for J; bases not matched to a gene: 7. This CDR3 is 13 amino acids long. This CDR3 is CASTWDSRTEAFF. CDR3 in DNA: TGTGCCAGCACTTGGGACAGTCGGACTGAAGCTTTCTTT.

This clonotype occurred many times. The chain combines TRBV15 with TRBJ1-1; 8 nucleotides align to TRBD1. CDR1 and CDR2 (germline): LNHNV, YYDKDF (reference sequence). Trimming cost V 4 bases and J 6 bases; bases outside gene matches: 4. The CDR3 has 13 amino acids. This CDR3 is CATSTTGGPEAFF. The CDR3 DNA sequence: TGTGCCACCAGCACAACAGGGGGACCTGAAGCTTTCTTT. The whole variable domain, filled in from reference TRBV15 and TRBJ1-1, reads DAMVIQNPRYQVTQFGKPVTLSCSQTLNHNVMYWYQQKSSQAPKLLFHYYDKDFNNEADTPDNFQSRRPNTSFCFLDIRSPGLGDTAMYLCATSTTGGPEAFFGQGTRLTVV.

This clonotype was counted a few times. The J gene is TRBJ1-4, the V gene TRBV2; D call uncertain. Trimming cost V 4 bases and J 2 bases, with 11 bases left between them. This CDR3 is 15 amino acids long. Per the germline V gene, CDR1 is SNHLY and CDR2 is FYNNEI. CDR3 amino acids: CASSVSVPTNEKLFF. For the CDR3, the DNA is TGTGCCAGCAGTGTCTCCGTGCCTACTAATGAAAAACTGTTTTTT.

This clonotype appeared a few times. The chain uses TRBV12-3 or TRBV12-4 and TRBJ1-5; 8 bases agree with TRBD1. The CDR3 has 14 amino acids. The V and J ends lost 7 bases and 4 bases, in that order; junction bases with no gene match: 6. The CDR3 is CASTPTGDNQPQHF. CDR3 nucleotides: TGTGCCAGCACTCCGACAGGGGATAATCAGCCCCAGCATTTT.

This clonotype was detected ten times or more. The V call is TRBV28, the J call TRBJ2-7; a weak D match, TRBD1 (5 bases). Trimming took 9 bases from V and 0 from J, leaving 12 bases between them. Per germline, CDR1 MDHEN and CDR2 SYDVKM. This CDR3 is 13 amino acids long. The DNA of the CDR3 is TGTGCCAGTGTGCCAGGGTCCTCCTACGAGCAGTACTTC. It is translated as CASVPGSSYEQYF.

This clonotype was observed many times. An end of the junction does not agree with germline; a read error may underlie this. This chain connects TRBV11-2 to TRBJ2-7; D is possibly TRBD2 (5 bases). The CDR3 has 13 residues. Germline V gene lookup returns CDR1 SGHAT and CDR2 FQNNGV. The CDR3 region has the DNA TGTGCCAGCAGCCTAGAACGGGGTCTGGAGCAGTACTTC. Its protein product is CASSLERGLEQYF.

This clonotype was seen at least ten times. This chain joins TRBV4-3 and TRBJ1-1, with D unresolved. Trimming took off 5 bases at V and 0 bases at J, with 13 bases between the two ends. Germline CDR1 and CDR2: LGHNA and YSLEER. The CDR3 has 15 residues. Here the CDR3 reads CASSEAANMNTEAFF. CDR3 DNA sequence: TGCGCCAGCAGCGAGGCAGCTAATATGAACACTGAAGCTTTCTTT.

The chain links TRBV6-6 to TRBJ1-4; D not certain. V was shortened by 0 bases and J by 4 bases, with 6 bases between the two germline ends. This CDR3 comprises 14 residues. Germline V gives CDR1 MNHNY, CDR2 SVGAGI (reference sequence). DNA of the CDR3: TGTGCCAGCAGTTACTCTCGGATTAATGAAAAACTGTTTTTT. It translates to CASSYSRINEKLFF.

The sample holds a few counts of this clonotype. The J gene is TRBJ1-1, the V gene TRBV5-5; D remains ambiguous. The V gene lost 2 bases and the J gene lost 0 bases, with 11 bases spanning the gap. CDR1 is SGHKS, CDR2 YYEKEE, per germline (reference sequence). This CDR3 comprises 15 residues. Here the CDR3 reads CASSFSVNLNTEAFF. Written as DNA, the CDR3 is TGTGCCAGCAGCTTTAGTGTGAACCTGAACACTGAAGCTTTCTTT.

In its sample, this clonotype was seen many times. The chain employs TRBV10-3 and TRBJ2-5; the match to TRBD2 covers 7 bases. The CDR3 has 13 residues. Trimming removed 9 bases from V and 1 base from J; junction bases left unmatched: 5. The germline gives CDR1 ENHRY, CDR2 SYGVKD. In nucleotides, the CDR3 is TGTGCCATGGAAGCGGGGACCCAAGAGACCCAGTACTTC. Its translation is CAMEAGTQETQYF.

The sample holds many counts of this clonotype. The chain has TRBV12-3 or TRBV12-4 and TRBJ1-5, with 8 bases fitting TRBD1. The CDR3 length is 16 residues. Trimming removed 5 bases from V and 9 bases from J; junction bases left unmatched: 15. DNA for the CDR3: TGTGCCAGCAGTCTAGTTCCCGGGACAGGCAGGTGGCCCCAGCATTTT. It yields the protein CASSLVPGTGRWPQHF.

The V and J genes are TRBV29-1 and TRBJ2-1, with 7 bases that match TRBD1. This CDR3 has 13 residues. After removal of 7 bases from V and 7 bases from J, the junction contained 10 bases not matched to a gene. Germline CDR1 reads SQVTM; CDR2 reads ANQGSEA. CDR3 residues: CSADRKLGNEQFF. The CDR3, as DNA: TGCAGCGCGGACAGGAAGCTGGGAAATGAGCAGTTCTTC.

This clonotype came up many times. The V call is TRBV12-3 or TRBV12-4, the J call TRBJ1-2; tentative D call: TRBD1 (5 bases). V gave up 3 bases and J gave up 6 bases, with 11 bases separating them. There are 13 residues in the CDR3. The DNA of the CDR3 is TGTGCCAGCAGTTTTCGGCAGGGTGATGGCTACACCTTC. This translates into CASSFRQGDGYTF.

The V and J genes are TRBV5-1 and TRBJ2-7; 10 bases match TRBD1. Trimming cost V 3 bases and J 0 bases; bases outside gene matches: 3. CDR1 and CDR2 (germline): SGHRS, YFSETQ. The CDR3 is 15 residues long. Here the CDR3 DNA reads TGCGCCAGCAGCTCATGGACAGGGGGCTCCTACGAGCAGTACTTC. Translated: CASSSWTGGSYEQYF.

This clonotype was found many times. This chain uses TRBV7-9 with TRBJ1-5; 8 bases are a match to TRBD1. This CDR3 has 14 amino acids. V was clipped by 5 bases and J by 2 bases; unmatched bases: 2. Germline assignment: CDR1 SEHNR and CDR2 FQNEAQ (reference sequence). Written as DNA, the CDR3 is TGTGCCAGCAGCCAGGGACAGGGCAATCAGCCCCAGCATTTT. Amino acids: CASSQGQGNQPQHF.

This clonotype was seen a few times. CDR3 region: CSVGSLAGETDTQYF. CDR3 DNA sequence: TGCAGCGTGGGGAGTCTAGCGGGAGAGACAGATACGCAGTATTTT. The chain employs TRBV29-1 and TRBJ2-3; 10 bases match TRBD2. V was clipped by 6 bases and J by 3 bases; unmatched bases: 9. The CDR3 loop spans 15 amino acids. CDR1 is SQVTM and CDR2 is ANQGSEA in the germline V gene.

This clonotype occurred many times. V and J are TRBV7-2 and TRBJ2-7; no definite D call. This CDR3 comprises 13 residues. The germline V gene encodes CDR1 SGHTA and CDR2 FQGNSA. V lost 4 bases to trimming and J lost 1 base, with 8 bases between them. In DNA form, the CDR3 reads TGTGCCAGCAGCTACGCATCGTCCTACGAGCAGTACTTC. The encoded protein is CASSYASSYEQYF.

This clonotype was seen a few times. This chain uses TRBV6-5 with TRBJ1-2; TRBD1 matches at 10 bases. Germline V gene data show CDR1 as MNHEY and CDR2 as SVGAGI. The J segment lost 8 bases and the V segment lost 5 bases, leaving 14 bases of the junction unmatched. The CDR3 is 16 residues long. The CDR3 here is CASSARQGAGLQGYTF. For the CDR3, the DNA is TGTGCCAGCAGTGCCCGACAGGGGGCGGGGTTGCAAGGCTACACCTTC.

This clonotype was found a few times. The V gene is TRBV28, the J gene TRBJ2-3; the D gene is possibly TRBD1 (6 bases). Germline V gene sequence: CDR1 MDHEN, CDR2 SYDVKM. This CDR3 has 14 amino acids. Between the trimmed V and J ends, which lost 7 bases and 4 bases, there was a span of 15 bases. CDR3 coding DNA: TGTGCCAGCACCTTAGGGGGATTTCCAGATACGCAGTATTTT. This gives the protein CASTLGGFPDTQYF.

CDR3: CASSFDPNIQYF. For the CDR3, the DNA is TGTGCCAGCAGCTTTGACCCTAACATTCAGTACTTC. The V call is TRBV11-2, the J call TRBJ2-4; no clear D. With 3 bases removed from V and 7 bases from J, the gap between germline ends came to 7 bases. This CDR3 spans 12 amino acids. From germline, CDR1 is SGHAT and CDR2 FQNNGV. The complete variable domain, with remaining parts taken from reference TRBV11-2 and TRBJ2-4, reads EAGVAQSPRYKIIEKRQSVAFWCNPISGHATLYWYQQILGQGPKLLIQFQNNGVVDDSQLPKDRFSAERLKGVDSTLKIQPAKLEDSAVYLCASSFDPNIQYFGAGTRLSVL.

This clonotype showed up just a few times. CDR3 DNA sequence: TGCGCCAGCAGCTTGAACAGGGGGCGAGTCAACAATGAGCAGTTCTTC. It yields the protein CASSLNRGRVNNEQFF. The gene calls are TRBV5-1 and TRBJ2-1; 9 nucleotides line up with TRBD1. Germline assignment: CDR1 SGHRS and CDR2 YFSETQ. The junction had 7 bases not matched to a gene; V was cut back by 1 base and J by 5 bases. The CDR3 has 16 amino acids.

The chain joins TRBV5-1 to TRBJ2-7; 9 bases are a match to TRBD1. The CDR3 has 14 amino acids. With V trimmed by 3 bases and J by 2 bases, 3 bases remained unmatched. From germline, CDR1 is SGHRS and CDR2 YFSETQ. This CDR3 is CASSYGTGTYEQYF. In nucleotides, the CDR3 is TGCGCCAGCAGCTACGGGACAGGGACCTACGAGCAGTACTTC.

The table lists this clonotype with many counts. The chain links TRBV20-1 to TRBJ2-5, with 12 bases matching TRBD1. Germline V gives CDR1 DFQATT, CDR2 SNEGSKA (reference sequence). With V trimmed by 6 bases and J by 5 bases, 7 bases remained unmatched. The CDR3 sequence is 14 residues long. In DNA, the CDR3 is TGCAGTGCCCCAGGGACAGGGGGCTCGGAGACCCAGTACTTC. Amino acids: CSAPGTGGSETQYF.

The V gene is TRBV16, the J gene TRBJ1-1, with 8 bases fitting TRBD1. The junction had 10 bases not matched to a gene; V was cut back by 2 bases and J by 5 bases. CDR3 length: 16 residues. Germline lookup yields CDR1 KGHSY and CDR2 FQNENV. The CDR3 protein is CASSQPDRGGSTEAFF. The CDR3 coding sequence is TGTGCCAGCAGCCAACCCGACAGGGGAGGGTCTACTGAAGCTTTCTTT.

This clonotype was counted ten times or more. Compared with germline, one end of the junction differs, possibly owing to a read error. The chain uses TRBV28 and TRBJ2-7, with unresolved D. Germline CDR1 is MDHEN and CDR2 is SYDVKM. CDR3 length: 10 amino acids. The CDR3 DNA reads as TGTGCCAGCAGCTCCAACGAGCAGTACTTC. Translating gives CASSSNEQYF.

This clonotype was recorded at least ten times. V usage is TRBV14 and J usage is TRBJ2-7; 9 bases agree with TRBD1. This CDR3 comprises 21 residues. Trimming cost V 6 bases and J 1 base; bases outside gene matches: 25. Germline lookup yields CDR1 SGHDN and CDR2 FVKESK. The CDR3 sequence is CASSPVWFVGQGRVCSYEQYF. DNA for the CDR3: TGTGCCAGCAGTCCCGTTTGGTTCGTGGGACAGGGTCGGGTTTGTTCCTACGAGCAGTACTTC.

In this sample, this clonotype turned up a few times. The genes are TRBV9 and TRBJ1-4; perhaps TRBD1 as D (5 bases). There are 16 residues in the CDR3. V dropped 3 bases and J dropped 8 bases, with 20 bases sitting between them. The germline gives CDR1 SGDLS, CDR2 YYNGEE. For the CDR3, the DNA is TGTGCCAGCAGCGCCCACCCTCCGGGACCGGGAGAAAAACTGTTTTTT. Protein sequence: CASSAHPPGPGEKLFF.

This clonotype was counted at least ten times. The V gene is TRBV10-3, the J gene TRBJ2-5, with 10 bases fitting TRBD2. J gave up 9 bases and V 6 bases, and 16 bases lay outside the gene matches. There are 16 residues in the CDR3. The germline V gene has CDR1 ENHRY and CDR2 SYGVKD. For the CDR3, the DNA is TGTGCCATCAGCCTTACTAGCGGGGACTCCGGGGAGTCCCAGTACTTC. Translation gives CAISLTSGDSGESQYF.

This clonotype was counted ten times or more. The V call is TRBV7-9, the J call TRBJ1-1; possible D gene TRBD1, 5 bases. Germline loops: CDR1 SEHNR, CDR2 FQNEAQ (reference sequence). This CDR3 is built from 13 residues. The ends were cut back, 5 bases at V and 6 bases at J, with 13 bases in the middle. The CDR3 DNA reads TGTGCCAGCAGCCCCCCAGGGATCCCTGAAGCTTTCTTT. Amino acids: CASSPPGIPEAFF.